This TCR beta chain derives from a study of blood T cell repertoires in COVID-19. Study-wide background: The origin of the acute and convalescent COVID-19 samples was the United States, Italy and Spain. T cells, B-cell-depleted T cells, or PBMCs provided the cDNA or gDNA that served as material.

The CDR3 extends over 16 amino acids. The germline CDR1 and CDR2 sequences are SGHVS and FQNEAQ. V was shortened by 1 base and J by 6 bases, with 19 bases between the two germline ends. The authors' processing: Amplification of reference gene primers was used by the study to estimate nucleated cell counts. Profiling relied on immunoSEQ multiplex PCR, and the TCRdb table lists in-frame clones only, not all of them. The V and J calls and the clone size are those of that table, but D and trimming were determined from the DNA. The sample holds about 200,000 clones, roughly 86% seen once. The sequence derives from a man aged 18 to 35 with active or convalescent COVID-19. The rearrangement links TRBV7-8 to TRBJ2-7; D perhaps matches TRBD1 (6 bases). Sequenced: peripheral blood. The CDR3 loop reads CASSLGGGGVGAEQYF. The CDR3 DNA is TGTGCCAGCAGCTTAGGAGGGGGTGGAGTTGGAGCCGAGCAGTACTTC.